This TCR beta chain stems from a study of blood T cell repertoires in COVID-19. Repertoires were generated with immunoSEQ multiplex PCR, while TCRdb's copy carries only in-frame clones and drops some. The sample shows about 160,000 clones, over 75% of them seen only once. Sequenced: peripheral blood. This TCR derives from a man aged 65 to 85 who had recovered from COVID-19.

The CDR3 loop reads CASSPRAGQGAAGELFF. DNA of the CDR3: TGTGCCAGCTCACCACGCGCCGGACAGGGGGCGGCCGGGGAGCTGTTTTTT. The gene calls are TRBV18 and TRBJ2-2, with TRBD1 matching over 11 bases. This CDR3 region has 17 residues. J gave up 6 bases and V 1 base, and 7 bases lay outside the gene matches. Germline V gene data show CDR1 as KGHSH and CDR2 as LQKENI.